These 8 T cell receptor beta chains were sequenced from one sample in a study of T cell repertoires in cytomegalovirus infection. Each CDR3 protein is one row after TCRdb ran MiXCR on the reads. Of 250,000 to 300,000 distinct CDR3 sequences in the sample, 20% to 30% were seen once. Specimen: PBMCs. These receptors were obtained from a human donor in good health (CMV status not recorded). Some clones in this sample may be carry-over from other donors' samples.

The chain has TRBV6-6 and TRBJ2-2; 12 nucleotides match TRBD2. In germline, CDR1 is MNHNY, CDR2 SVGAGI (reference sequence). The CDR3 spans 15 residues. Trimming cost V 6 bases and J 5 bases; bases outside gene matches: 4. The CDR3 coding sequence is TGTGCCAGCAGCGCTAGCGGGGGGGCGACCGGGGAGCTGTTTTTT. Its protein product is CASSASGGATGELFF.

This rearrangement joins TRBV29-1 to TRBJ1-6; perhaps TRBD1 as D (5 bases). Looked up from germline, CDR1 is SQVTM and CDR2 is ANQGSEA. Trimming removed 2 bases at V and 10 bases at J, with 12 bases between. The CDR3 consists of 13 residues. The CDR3 DNA follows: TGCAGCGTTGAAATCGACCGGGGCTCACCCCTCCACTTT. This encodes CSVEIDRGSPLHF.

J is TRBJ1-5 and V is TRBV11-2, with TRBD1 identical over 7 bases. The J segment lost 2 bases and the V segment lost 4 bases, leaving 5 bases of the junction unmatched. The CDR3 extends over 15 amino acids. Germline lookup yields CDR1 SGHAT and CDR2 FQNNGV. The CDR3 coding sequence is TGTGCCAGCAGCTCCGGGACAGACGGCAATCAGCCCCAGCATTTT. This translates into CASSSGTDGNQPQHF.

The chain recombines TRBV20-1 with TRBJ2-3; D uncertain. The V end lost 5 bases, the J end lost 4 bases, and 13 bases lay between the germline ends. CDR1 is DFQATT and CDR2 is SNEGSKA in the germline V gene (reference sequence). This CDR3 region has 13 residues. The CDR3 sequence is CSASPVSSDTQYF. The CDR3 DNA follows: TGCAGTGCTTCCCCCGTCTCGTCAGATACGCAGTATTTT.

In its sample, this clonotype was seen many times. This rearrangement joins TRBV5-6 to TRBJ1-5; D is possibly TRBD1 (5 bases). CDR3 length equals 15 residues. CDR1 is SGHDT, CDR2 YYEEEE, per germline. Deletions cut 4 bases from V and 3 bases from J, with 14 bases between. CDR3 nucleotides: TGTGCCAGCAGCCTCGGACACCGATCCAATCAGCCCCAGCATTTT. This encodes CASSLGHRSNQPQHF.

The sample holds a few counts of this clonotype. The chain carries TRBV30 and TRBJ1-5; 7 positions match TRBD1. V trimming: 3 bases; J trimming: 4 bases; junction bases outside the gene matches: 9. The V gene's germline CDR1 is GTSNPN and CDR2 SVGIG (reference sequence). The CDR3 sequence is 15 residues long. For the CDR3, the DNA is TGTGCCTGGAGCCGAGGGGGACAGTTGAATCAGCCCCAGCATTTT. Protein sequence: CAWSRGGQLNQPQHF.

The chain combines TRBV11-2 with TRBJ2-2; a weak D match, TRBD1 (6 bases). The germline gives CDR1 SGHAT, CDR2 FQNNGV. V lost 4 bases to trimming and J lost 4 bases, with 13 bases between them. This CDR3 is 15 amino acids long. The CDR3 DNA sequence: TGTGCCAGCAGCTGGGGGCCAGCCACCACCGGGGAGCTGTTTTTT. This encodes CASSWGPATTGELFF.

CDR3 DNA: TGCAGTGCTAGAGTGGGGGGAGGCACTGAAGCTTTCTTT. This codes for CSARVGGGTEAFF. V usage is TRBV20-1 and J usage is TRBJ1-1; TRBD1 is a possible D gene (5 bases). Germline V gene lookup returns CDR1 DFQATT and CDR2 SNEGSKA (reference sequence). Trimming shortened V by 1 base and J by 4 bases, and 10 bases separated the two germline ends. The CDR3 is 13 residues long.